One sample yielded the 2 T cell receptor beta chains listed below, sequenced in a study of blood T cell repertoires in COVID-19. Only in-frame clones appear in the TCRdb table, and some are missing; sequencing was by immunoSEQ multiplex PCR. The sample has fewer than 250,000 clones, around 89% seen once; the top ten hold about 4.8%. Sequencing input: peripheral blood. These receptors were taken from a middle-aged woman with acute or convalescent COVID-19.

This sequence joins TRBV6-5 and TRBJ2-5, with D possibly being TRBD2 (5 bases). V shed 6 bases and J shed 5 bases, with 7 bases lying between them. In germline, CDR1 is MNHEY, CDR2 SVGAGI. This CDR3 contains 11 residues. CDR3 in DNA: TGTGCCAGCAGGGGAGTGGAGACCCAGTACTTC. This translates into CASRGVETQYF.

This chain joins TRBV13 and TRBJ1-1, with 7 bases identical to TRBD1. In germline, CDR1 is PRHDT, CDR2 FYEKMQ (reference sequence). Unmatched junction bases numbered 6, after V lost 0 bases and J lost 5 bases. The CDR3 sequence is 15 residues long. CDR3 sequence: CASSLGVTGWTEAFF. CDR3 nucleotides: TGTGCCAGCAGCTTAGGTGTGACAGGGTGGACTGAAGCTTTCTTT.